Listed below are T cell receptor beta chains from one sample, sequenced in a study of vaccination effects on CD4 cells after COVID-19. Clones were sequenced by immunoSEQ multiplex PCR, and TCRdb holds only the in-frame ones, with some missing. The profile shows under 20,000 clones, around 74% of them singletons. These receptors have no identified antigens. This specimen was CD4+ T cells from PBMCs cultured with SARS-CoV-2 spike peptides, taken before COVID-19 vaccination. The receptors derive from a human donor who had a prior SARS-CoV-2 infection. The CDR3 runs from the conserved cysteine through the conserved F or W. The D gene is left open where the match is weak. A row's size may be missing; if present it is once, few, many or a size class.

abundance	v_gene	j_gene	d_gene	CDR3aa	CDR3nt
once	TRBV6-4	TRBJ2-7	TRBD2	CASGSLKRENSGAVTYEQYF	TGTGCCAGCGGGTCCTTAAAACGAGAAAATAGCGGGGCAGTCACCTACGAGCAGTACTTC
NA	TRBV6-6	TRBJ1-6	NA	CASSHSYNSPLHF	TGTGCCAGCAGTCACTCCTATAATTCACCCCTCCACTTT
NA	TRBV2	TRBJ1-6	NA	CASTGQGNSPLHF	TGTGCCAGCACGGGGCAGGGAAATTCACCCCTCCACTTT
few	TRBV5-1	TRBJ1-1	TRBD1	CASSWAGGHTEAFF	TGCGCCAGCAGCTGGGCAGGGGGCCACACTGAAGCTTTCTTT
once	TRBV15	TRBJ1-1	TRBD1	CATGPRTGSGTEAFF	TGTGCCACCGGGCCTCGGACAGGGAGTGGCACTGAAGCTTTCTTT
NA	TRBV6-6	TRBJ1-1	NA	CASSYRPNTEAFF	TGTGCCAGCAGTTACCGACCAAACACTGAAGCTTTCTTT
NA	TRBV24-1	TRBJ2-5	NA	CATSDPLVGQETQYF	TGTGCCACCAGTGACCCTCTAGTAGGCCAAGAGACCCAGTACTTC
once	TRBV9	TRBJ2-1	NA	CASSTPLQGSRNEQFF	TGTGCCAGCAGCACCCCCCTCCAGGGTAGCAGGAATGAGCAGTTCTTC
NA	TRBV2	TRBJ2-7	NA	CASSVGQGTVEQYF	TGTGCCAGCAGTGTAGGTCAGGGCACTGTCGAGCAGTACTTC
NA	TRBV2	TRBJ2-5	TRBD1	CATDRGETQYF	TGTGCTACCGACAGGGGAGAGACCCAGTACTTC
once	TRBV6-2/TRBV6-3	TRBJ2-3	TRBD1	CASSLTLTGGTDTQYF	TGTGCCAGCAGTCTAACCCTGACAGGGGGCACAGATACGCAGTATTTT
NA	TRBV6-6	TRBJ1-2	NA	CASTRHRDIPNYGYTF	TGTGCCAGCACAAGACACCGGGACATCCCTAACTATGGCTACACCTTC
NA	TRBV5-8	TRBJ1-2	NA	CASSLSEGTF	TGTGCCAGCAGCTTGTCGGAAGGAACGTTC
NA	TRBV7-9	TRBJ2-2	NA	CASSPSRDQNTGELFF	TGTGCCAGCAGTCCTAGCCGGGACCAGAACACCGGGGAGCTGTTTTTT
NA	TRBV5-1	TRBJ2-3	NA	CASSSGAPSTDTQYF	TGCGCCAGCAGCTCTGGAGCTCCTAGCACAGATACGCAGTATTTT
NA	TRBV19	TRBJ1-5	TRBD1	CASSIQGGQPQHF	TGTGCCAGTAGTATTCAGGGGGGTCAGCCCCAGCATTTT
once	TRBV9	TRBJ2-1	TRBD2	CASSDRRGGNEQFF	TGTGCCAGCAGCGACCGGAGGGGAGGGAATGAGCAGTTCTTC
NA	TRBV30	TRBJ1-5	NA	CAWDRGLSNQPQHF	TGTGCCTGGGACCGTGGGCTTAGCAATCAGCCCCAGCATTTT
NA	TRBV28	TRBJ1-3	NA	CASSLPDGNTIYF	TGTGCCAGCAGTTTACCGGACGGAAACACCATATATTTT
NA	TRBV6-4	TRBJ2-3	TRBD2	CASSESSGGTDTQYF	TGTGCCAGCAGTGAATCTAGCGGGGGGACAGATACGCAGTATTTT
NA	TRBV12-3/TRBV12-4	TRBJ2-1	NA	CASSTHVNEQFF	TGTGCCAGCAGCACCCACGTCAATGAGCAGTTCTTC
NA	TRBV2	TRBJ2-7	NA	CASSVQGREQYF	TGTGCCAGCAGTGTGCAGGGGAGGGAGCAGTACTTC
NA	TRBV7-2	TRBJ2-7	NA	CASSLAGQPIYEQYF	TGTGCCAGCAGCTTAGCAGGACAGCCTATCTACGAGCAGTACTTC
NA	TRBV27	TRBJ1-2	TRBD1	CASSTTLTGGSGYTF	TGTGCCAGCAGTACTACGTTAACAGGGGGAAGCGGCTACACCTTC
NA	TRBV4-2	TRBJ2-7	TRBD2	CASSRGGEQYF	TGTGCCAGCAGCCGGGGGGGCGAGCAGTACTTC
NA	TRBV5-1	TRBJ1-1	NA	CASSLQGAITEAFF	TGCGCCAGCAGCTTGCAGGGTGCGATTACTGAAGCTTTCTTT
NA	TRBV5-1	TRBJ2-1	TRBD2	CASSPLDGRADNEQFF	TGCGCCAGCAGCCCCCTCGACGGGAGGGCGGACAATGAGCAGTTCTTC
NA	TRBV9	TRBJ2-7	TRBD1	CASSEGQGVLYEQYF	TGTGCCAGCAGCGAGGGACAGGGGGTCCTTTACGAGCAGTACTTC
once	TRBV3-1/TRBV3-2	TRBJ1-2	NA	CASSQGRGVGYGYTF	TGTGCCAGCAGCCAAGGTCGGGGTGTGGGGTATGGCTACACCTTC
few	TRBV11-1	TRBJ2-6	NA	CASSLAGVGANVLTF	TGTGCCAGCAGCTTAGCAGGGGTTGGGGCCAACGTCCTGACTTTC
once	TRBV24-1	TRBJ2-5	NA	CATSAAGRETQYF	TGTGCCACCAGTGCTGCGGGGCGGGAGACCCAGTACTTC
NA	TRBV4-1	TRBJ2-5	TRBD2	CASSQGGASGRGGQETQYF	TGCGCCAGCAGCCAAGGAGGGGCTAGCGGGAGAGGGGGCCAAGAGACCCAGTACTTC
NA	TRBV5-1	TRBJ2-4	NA	CASSLVRLSGIQYF	TGCGCCAGCAGCTTGGTCCGCCTTAGCGGCATTCAGTACTTC
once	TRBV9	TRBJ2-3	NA	CASSAGPLVDTQYF	TGTGCCAGCAGCGCGGGCCCCCTTGTTGATACGCAGTATTTT
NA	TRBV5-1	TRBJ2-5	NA	CASSLVPGETQYF	TGCGCCAGCAGCTTGGTGCCTGGGGAGACCCAGTACTTC
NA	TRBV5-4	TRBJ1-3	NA	CASSLFQPGSGNTIYF	TGTGCCAGCAGCTTGTTCCAACCGGGGTCCGGAAACACCATATATTTT
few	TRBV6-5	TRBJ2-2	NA	CASSSDTGELFF	TGTGCCAGCAGTTCCGACACCGGGGAGCTGTTTTTT
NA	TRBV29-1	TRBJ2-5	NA	CSVPYETQYF	TGCAGCGTCCCATACGAGACCCAGTACTTC
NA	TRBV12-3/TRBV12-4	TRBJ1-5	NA	CASGYYHNWPQHF	TGTGCCAGTGGGTACTACCACAATTGGCCCCAGCATTTT
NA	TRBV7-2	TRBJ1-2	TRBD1	CASSSYRGGYGYTF	TGTGCCAGCAGCTCATACAGGGGTGGCTATGGCTACACCTTC
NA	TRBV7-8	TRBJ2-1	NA	CASSRVGAREQFF	TGTGCCAGCAGCCGGGTCGGAGCGCGGGAGCAGTTCTTC
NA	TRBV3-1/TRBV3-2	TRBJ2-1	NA	CASSPRRSGSAYNEQFF	TGTGCCAGCAGCCCCCGTCGGAGTGGGAGCGCCTACAATGAGCAGTTCTTC
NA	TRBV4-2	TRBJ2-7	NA	CASSQDLVRYEQYF	TGTGCCAGCAGCCAAGATCTAGTAAGATACGAGCAGTACTTC
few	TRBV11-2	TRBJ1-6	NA	CASSPSLSAGRSYNSPLHF	TGTGCCAGCAGCCCGTCGCTATCCGCAGGACGCTCCTATAATTCACCCCTCCACTTT
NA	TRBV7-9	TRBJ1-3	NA	CASSLDSAVAIYF	TGTGCCAGCAGCTTAGATTCTGCGGTCGCCATATATTTT
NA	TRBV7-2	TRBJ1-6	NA	CASSIIHSSYNSPLHF	TGTGCCAGCAGCATTATCCACAGCTCCTATAATTCACCCCTCCACTTT
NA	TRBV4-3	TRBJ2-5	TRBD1	CASSQDWGQQETQYF	TGCGCCAGCAGCCAAGATTGGGGACAGCAAGAGACCCAGTACTTC
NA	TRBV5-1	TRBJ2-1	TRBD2	CASSVMGLAEPNEQFF	TGCGCCAGCAGCGTAATGGGACTAGCGGAACCGAATGAGCAGTTCTTC
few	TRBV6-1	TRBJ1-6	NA	CASSEARTWLNSPLHF	TGTGCCAGCAGTGAAGCTCGGACGTGGTTAAATTCACCCCTCCACTTT
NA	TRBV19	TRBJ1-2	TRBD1	CASSRGQLYGYTF	TGTGCCAGTAGCCGGGGACAGCTCTATGGCTACACCTTC
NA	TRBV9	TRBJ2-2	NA	CASSQTYPGAGDGELFF	TGTGCCAGCAGCCAAACTTACCCAGGGGCCGGTGACGGGGAGCTGTTTTTT
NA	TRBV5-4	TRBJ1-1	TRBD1	CASSGQGGIFGAFF	TGTGCCAGCAGTGGACAGGGAGGGATTTTCGGAGCTTTCTTT